One sample yielded the 22 T cell receptor beta chains listed below, sequenced in a study of radiation and T cells in renal cell carcinoma (dated by TCRdb to about 2020). The intended sense of this specimen's time point label: tumor resected at nephrectomy. Reading the label with the study, this specimen's treatment or condition is: treatment-naive control, cytoreductive nephrectomy. Libraries were constructed by the immunoSEQ multiplex PCR assay. As stored in TCRdb, this immuneACCESS dataset retains in-frame rearrangements with V and J assigned. A fraction of the clones does not appear; measured against another copy, unresolved V genes explain less than half of the discrepancy, and the remainder lacks a known reason. The sample data list tens of thousands of clones, and 55% to 70% of these were observed just once. The ten largest clones capture roughly 22% of the sample. Sample: tumor tissue, taken from a patient whose treatment was nephrectomy without radiotherapy. The receptors were gathered from a man between 35 and 55 years old with renal cell carcinoma.

Here the CDR3 reads CASTEGTGVFYEQYF. Written as DNA, the CDR3 is TGTGCCAGCACTGAGGGGACAGGGGTTTTCTACGAGCAGTACTTC. V usage is TRBV6-1 and J usage is TRBJ2-7; 10 nucleotides align to TRBD1. The CDR3 totals 15 residues. Germline CDR1 reads MNHNS; CDR2 reads SASEGT. The ends lost 7 bases at V and 3 bases at J; junction bases unmatched: 9.

The chain has TRBV19 and TRBJ1-1; D gene ambiguous. Germline values: CDR1 LNHDA, CDR2 SQIVND (reference sequence). Between the trimmed V and J ends, which lost 7 bases and 3 bases, there was a span of 12 bases. The CDR3 is made up of 13 amino acids. CDR3 sequence (DNA): TGTGCCAGTATCGGGGAAGGATACACTGAAGCTTTCTTT. Its protein product is CASIGEGYTEAFF.

As DNA, the CDR3 is TGTGCCAGCAGTTACTCGAGGGGTTTAGGGAACACTGAAGCTTTCTTT. Amino acid sequence: CASSYSRGLGNTEAFF. The rearrangement links TRBV6-5 to TRBJ1-1; TRBD1 might be the D (5 bases). This CDR3 contains 16 residues. Deletions cut 0 bases from V and 1 base from J, with 12 bases between. Germline V gene sequence: CDR1 MNHEY, CDR2 SVGAGI.

The gene calls are TRBV11-3 and TRBJ2-2; TRBD1 aligns across 9 bases. V was pared by 7 bases and J by 2 bases, with 11 bases of the junction left unmatched. Germline lookup yields CDR1 SGHNT and CDR2 YENEEA. CDR3 length: 17 amino acids. The CDR3 DNA sequence: TGTGCCAGCACCTACTCCGGGACAGGGTTTAACACCGGGGAGCTGTTTTTT. This translates into CASTYSGTGFNTGELFF.

V gene TRBV27 combines with J gene TRBJ2-1; maybe TRBD1 (6 bases). This CDR3 has 15 amino acids. Between the trimmed V and J ends, which lost 6 bases and 7 bases, there was a span of 19 bases. Germline CDR1 reads MNHEY; CDR2 reads SMNVEV (reference sequence). This chain's CDR3 is CASSPLAAGENEQFF. CDR3 coding DNA: TGTGCCAGCAGCCCACTCGCTGCAGGGGAGAATGAGCAGTTCTTC.

The chain uses TRBV5-6 and TRBJ2-7; 8 bases align to TRBD2. The V gene end was trimmed by 0 bases and the J gene end by 1 base; junction bases not matched to a gene: 3. The germline V gene encodes CDR1 SGHDT and CDR2 YYEEEE. The CDR3 covers 15 residues. The CDR3 DNA reads TGTGCCAGCAGCTTGGTGCCTAGCGGGTCCTACGAGCAGTACTTC. The encoded protein is CASSLVPSGSYEQYF.

This clone was detected a few times. The chain employs TRBV4-1 and TRBJ2-7, with TRBD2 identical over 9 bases. The CDR3 covers 16 residues. J gave up 3 bases and V 0 bases, and 6 bases lay outside the gene matches. The germline gives CDR1 MGHRA, CDR2 YSYEKL. DNA for the CDR3: TGCGCCAGCAGCCAAGATGTAGCTAGCGGGAACTACGAGCAGTACTTC. Protein: CASSQDVASGNYEQYF.

The rearrangement links TRBV14 to TRBJ1-2; D perhaps matches TRBD1 (5 bases). Deletions cut 4 bases from V and 8 bases from J, with 20 bases between. Germline V lookup: CDR1 SGHDN, CDR2 FVKESK. The CDR3 totals 15 residues. DNA for the CDR3: TGTGCCAGCAGCCCTTCCGGGACCCGCTTTAGAGGCTACACCTTC. This codes for CASSPSGTRFRGYTF.

This clone has just one count. This chain connects TRBV4-2 to TRBJ2-2, with TRBD1 as a possible D gene (5 bases). V gave up 4 bases and J gave up 5 bases, with 11 bases separating them. The CDR3 contains 14 residues. Germline-derived CDR1 and CDR2 are LGHNA and YNFKEQ. The CDR3 here is CASSLRAGTGELFF. CDR3 DNA sequence: TGTGCCAGCAGCCTCCGGGCAGGGACCGGGGAGCTGTTTTTT.

V gene TRBV7-9 combines with J gene TRBJ2-5; D perhaps matches TRBD2 (5 bases). This CDR3 region has 14 residues. Germline V lookup: CDR1 SEHNR, CDR2 FQNEAQ (reference sequence). V was pared by 1 base and J by 7 bases, with 13 bases between. The CDR3 DNA follows: TGTGCCAGCAGCTTAGGTGGGAGTTCTGGGACCCAGTACTTC. This encodes CASSLGGSSGTQYF.

The chain joins TRBV16 to TRBJ2-7; D may be TRBD1 (6 bases). CDR1 is KGHSY and CDR2 is FQNENV in the germline V gene. The V end was cut by 2 bases, the J end by 3 bases, with 14 bases between. The CDR3 consists of 15 residues. Here the CDR3 DNA reads TGTGCCAGCAGCCAACTGCAGGGGATAAGCTACGAGCAGTACTTC. This translates into CASSQLQGISYEQYF.

This sequence joins TRBV19 and TRBJ2-7, with a possible D match to TRBD2 (6 bases). CDR3 length: 14 residues. Deletions cut 6 bases from V and 0 bases from J, with 12 bases between. Germline assignment: CDR1 LNHDA and CDR2 SQIVND (reference sequence). The CDR3 spells CASRRSGSSYEQYF. Written as DNA, the CDR3 is TGTGCCAGTAGACGTAGCGGCAGCTCCTACGAGCAGTACTTC.

The chain recombines TRBV4-2 with TRBJ2-1, with 7 bases aligning to TRBD2. Germline V gene sequence: CDR1 LGHNA, CDR2 YNFKEQ. With 4 bases clipped from V and 8 bases from J, the junction kept 14 bases outside the gene matches. There are 16 residues in the CDR3. The CDR3 loop reads CASSLNPRGSGYEQFF. In DNA form, the CDR3 reads TGTGCCAGCAGCCTCAATCCGCGCGGGAGTGGGTATGAGCAGTTCTTC.

J is TRBJ2-4 and V is TRBV2, with D perhaps matching TRBD2 (5 bases). The CDR3 is 13 amino acids. Germline V gives CDR1 SNHLY, CDR2 FYNNEI. The V gene lost 3 bases and the J gene lost 6 bases, with 9 bases spanning the gap. The CDR3 DNA sequence: TGTGCCAGCAGTGACGAGGGAAGAAACATTCAGTACTTC. Residues: CASSDEGRNIQYF.

V usage is TRBV5-5 and J usage is TRBJ2-7, with a weak D call TRBD2 (6 bases). This CDR3 is 16 amino acids long. Trimming took 3 bases from V and 4 from J, leaving 20 bases between them. Germline values: CDR1 SGHKS, CDR2 YYEKEE (reference sequence). CDR3 protein: CASSSERLDFFYEQYF. The CDR3 coding sequence is TGTGCCAGCAGCTCAGAACGACTAGATTTTTTTTACGAGCAGTACTTC.

This clone was detected only a few times. The chain has TRBV29-1 and TRBJ1-1; D is perhaps TRBD1 (6 bases). CDR3 length equals 14 residues. Germline-derived CDR1 and CDR2 are SQVTM and ANQGSEA. V was pared by 6 bases and J by 0 bases, with 14 bases between. The DNA of the CDR3 is TGCAGCGTAGAGAACAGGGAGATGAACACTGAAGCTTTCTTT. Its translation: CSVENREMNTEAFF.

The J gene is TRBJ2-5, the V gene TRBV2; D remains ambiguous. The germline gives CDR1 SNHLY, CDR2 FYNNEI. The CDR3 has 14 residues. V lost 4 bases and J lost 3, with 12 bases in between. The CDR3 DNA reads TGTGCCAGCAGTGGCCAAATAACGGAAGAGACCCAGTACTTC. As protein: CASSGQITEETQYF.

The rearrangement links TRBV29-1 to TRBJ2-1, with 8 bases matching TRBD2. The CDR3 spans 13 residues. Trimming removed 6 bases from V and 8 bases from J; junction bases left unmatched: 9. CDR1 SQVTM and CDR2 ANQGSEA come from the germline V gene. CDR3 DNA: TGCAGCGTGGGGAGCGGGAGTGGCTATGAGCAGTTCTTC. Its translation is CSVGSGSGYEQFF.

CDR3 DNA: TGTGCCAGCAGCCCCAGATCCATTCGACAGGGTTGGGGCTACACCTTC. Translation: CASSPRSIRQGWGYTF. The chain joins TRBV5-8 to TRBJ1-2; 7 bases align to TRBD1. The V gene's germline CDR1 is SGHTS and CDR2 YDEGEE. The CDR3 has 16 residues. V trimming: 4 bases; J trimming: 8 bases; junction bases outside the gene matches: 17.

This chain links TRBV6-1 with TRBJ2-3; 9 bases align to TRBD1. Trimming took 3 bases from V and 5 from J; bases not matched to a gene: 12. CDR1 is MNHNS and CDR2 is SASEGT in the germline V gene. The CDR3 length is 17 residues. In nucleotides, the CDR3 is TGTGCCAGCAGTGATGGCGGTGGGGACAGGGTTGGAGATACGCAGTATTTT. Protein product: CASSDGGGDRVGDTQYF.

Here the CDR3 reads CAISESEVVYEQYF. CDR3 in DNA: TGTGCCATCAGTGAGTCGGAGGTAGTCTACGAGCAGTACTTC. This chain connects TRBV10-3 to TRBJ2-7, with D tentatively TRBD2 (5 bases). The CDR3 length is 14 residues. Germline V lookup: CDR1 ENHRY, CDR2 SYGVKD. The V and J ends lost 0 bases and 3 bases respectively, with 9 bases between them.

This sequence joins TRBV4-2 and TRBJ2-6; the match to TRBD1 covers 8 bases. This CDR3 region has 15 residues. Germline CDR1 and CDR2: LGHNA and YNFKEQ. V was clipped by 5 bases and J by 2 bases; unmatched bases: 2. The CDR3 reads CASSSQGAGANVLTF. Here the CDR3 DNA reads TGTGCCAGCAGCTCACAGGGGGCTGGGGCCAACGTCCTGACTTTC.